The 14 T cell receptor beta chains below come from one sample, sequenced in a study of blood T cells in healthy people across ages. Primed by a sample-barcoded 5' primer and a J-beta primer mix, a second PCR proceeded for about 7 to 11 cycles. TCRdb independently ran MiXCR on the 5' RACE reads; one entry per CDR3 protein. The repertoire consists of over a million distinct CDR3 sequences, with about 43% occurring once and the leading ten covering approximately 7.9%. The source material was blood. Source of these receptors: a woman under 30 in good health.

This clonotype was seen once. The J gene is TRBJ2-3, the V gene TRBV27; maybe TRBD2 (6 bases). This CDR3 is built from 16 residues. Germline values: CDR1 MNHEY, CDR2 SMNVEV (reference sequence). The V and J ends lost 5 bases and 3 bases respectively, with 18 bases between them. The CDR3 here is CASSPLTGAGTDTQYF. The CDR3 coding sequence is TGTGCCAGCAGTCCGCTAACGGGAGCAGGGACAGATACGCAGTATTTT.

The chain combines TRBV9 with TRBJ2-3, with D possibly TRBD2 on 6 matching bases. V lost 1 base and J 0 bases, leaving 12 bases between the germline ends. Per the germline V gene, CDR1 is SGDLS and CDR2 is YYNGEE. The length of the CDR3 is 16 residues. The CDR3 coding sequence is TGTGCCAGCAGCGTAAAGGCGGGGCAGAGCACAGATACGCAGTATTTT. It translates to CASSVKAGQSTDTQYF.

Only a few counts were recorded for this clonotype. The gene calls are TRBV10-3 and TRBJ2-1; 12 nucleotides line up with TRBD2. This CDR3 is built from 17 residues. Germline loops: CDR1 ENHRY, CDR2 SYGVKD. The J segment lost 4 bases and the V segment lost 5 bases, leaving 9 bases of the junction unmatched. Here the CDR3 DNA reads TGTGCCATCAGTACCCAGTTCACTAGCGGGGGGTACAATGAGCAGTTCTTC. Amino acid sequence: CAISTQFTSGGYNEQFF.

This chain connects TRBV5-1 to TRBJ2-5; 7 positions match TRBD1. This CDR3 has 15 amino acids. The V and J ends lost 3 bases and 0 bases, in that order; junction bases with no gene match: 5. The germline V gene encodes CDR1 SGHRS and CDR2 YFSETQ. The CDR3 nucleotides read TGCGCCAGCAGCTCGGGACAGTCGTACCAAGAGACCCAGTACTTC. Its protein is CASSSGQSYQETQYF.

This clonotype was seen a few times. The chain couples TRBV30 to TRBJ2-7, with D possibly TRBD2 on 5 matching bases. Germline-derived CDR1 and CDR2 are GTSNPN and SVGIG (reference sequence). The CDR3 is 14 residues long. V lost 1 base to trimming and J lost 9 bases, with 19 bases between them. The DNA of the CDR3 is TGTGCCTGGAGTGGGATAAGCCACCTCAGCGGGCAGTACTTC. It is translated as CAWSGISHLSGQYF.

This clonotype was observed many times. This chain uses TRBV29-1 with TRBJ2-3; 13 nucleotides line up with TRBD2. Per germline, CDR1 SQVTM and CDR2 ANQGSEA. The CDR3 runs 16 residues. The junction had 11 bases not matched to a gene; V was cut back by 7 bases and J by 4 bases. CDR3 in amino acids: CSARTSGSPRADTQYF. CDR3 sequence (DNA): TGCAGCGCCCGGACTAGCGGGAGCCCTCGCGCAGATACGCAGTATTTT.

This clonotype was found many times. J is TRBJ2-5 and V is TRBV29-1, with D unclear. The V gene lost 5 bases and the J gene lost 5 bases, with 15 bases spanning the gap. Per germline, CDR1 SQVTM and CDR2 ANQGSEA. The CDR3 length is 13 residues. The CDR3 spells CSVSQGPRETQYF. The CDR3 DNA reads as TGCAGCGTTTCTCAAGGCCCCCGGGAGACCCAGTACTTC.

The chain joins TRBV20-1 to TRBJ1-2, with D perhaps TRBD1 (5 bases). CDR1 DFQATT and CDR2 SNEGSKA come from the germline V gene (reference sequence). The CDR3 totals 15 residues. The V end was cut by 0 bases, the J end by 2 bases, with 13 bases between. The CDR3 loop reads CSARDSTGRNYGYTF. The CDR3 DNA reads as TGCAGTGCTAGAGATTCAACAGGCCGCAACTATGGCTACACCTTC.

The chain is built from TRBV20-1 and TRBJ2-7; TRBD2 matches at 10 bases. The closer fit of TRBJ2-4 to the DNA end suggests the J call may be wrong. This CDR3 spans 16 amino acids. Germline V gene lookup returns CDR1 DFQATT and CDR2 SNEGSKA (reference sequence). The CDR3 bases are TGCAGTGCTAGTCCGGGACCAGCGGGAGGGTTGAACATTCAGTACTTC. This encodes CSASPGPAGGLNIQYF.

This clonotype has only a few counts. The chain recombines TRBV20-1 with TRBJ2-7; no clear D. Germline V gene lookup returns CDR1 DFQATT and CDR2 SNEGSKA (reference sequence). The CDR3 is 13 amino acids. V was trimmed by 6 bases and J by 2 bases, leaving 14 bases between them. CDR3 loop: CSAAGDQTYEQYF. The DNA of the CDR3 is TGCAGTGCCGCTGGTGACCAAACCTACGAGCAGTACTTC.

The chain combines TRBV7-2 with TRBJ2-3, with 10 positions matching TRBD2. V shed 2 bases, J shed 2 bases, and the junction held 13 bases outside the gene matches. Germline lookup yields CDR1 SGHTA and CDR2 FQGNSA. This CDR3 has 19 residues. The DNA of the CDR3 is TGTGCCAGCAGCTTACTTCTCCGGCGGCTAGCGGGAGACACAGATACGCAGTATTTT. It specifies CASSLLLRRLAGDTDTQYF. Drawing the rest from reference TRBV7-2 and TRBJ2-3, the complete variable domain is GAGVSQSPSNKVTEKGKDVELRCDPISGHTALYWYRQSLGQGLEFLIYFQGNSAPDKSGLPSDRFSAERTGGSVSTLTIQRTQQEDSAVYLCASSLLLRRLAGDTDTQYFGPGTRLTVL.

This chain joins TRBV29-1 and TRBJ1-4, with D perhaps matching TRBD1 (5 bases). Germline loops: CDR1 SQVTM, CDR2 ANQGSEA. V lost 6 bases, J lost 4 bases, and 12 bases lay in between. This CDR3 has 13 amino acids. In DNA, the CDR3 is TGCAGCGTGACAGACGGATATAATGAAAAACTGTTTTTT. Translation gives CSVTDGYNEKLFF.

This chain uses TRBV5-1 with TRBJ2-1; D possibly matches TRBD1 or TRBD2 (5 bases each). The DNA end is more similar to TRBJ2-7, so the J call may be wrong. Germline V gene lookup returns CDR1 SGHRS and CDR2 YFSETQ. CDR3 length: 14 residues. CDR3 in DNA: TGCGCCAGCAGCCGAAGAGGGACCGACAATGAGCAGTACTTC. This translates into CASSRRGTDNEQYF.

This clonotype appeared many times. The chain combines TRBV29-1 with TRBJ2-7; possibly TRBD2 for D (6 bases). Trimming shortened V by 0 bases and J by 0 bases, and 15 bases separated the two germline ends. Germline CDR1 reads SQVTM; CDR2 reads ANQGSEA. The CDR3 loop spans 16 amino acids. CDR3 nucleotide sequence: TGCAGCGTTGAAGATGTTTCGGGGGAGGCCTCCTACGAGCAGTACTTC. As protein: CSVEDVSGEASYEQYF.